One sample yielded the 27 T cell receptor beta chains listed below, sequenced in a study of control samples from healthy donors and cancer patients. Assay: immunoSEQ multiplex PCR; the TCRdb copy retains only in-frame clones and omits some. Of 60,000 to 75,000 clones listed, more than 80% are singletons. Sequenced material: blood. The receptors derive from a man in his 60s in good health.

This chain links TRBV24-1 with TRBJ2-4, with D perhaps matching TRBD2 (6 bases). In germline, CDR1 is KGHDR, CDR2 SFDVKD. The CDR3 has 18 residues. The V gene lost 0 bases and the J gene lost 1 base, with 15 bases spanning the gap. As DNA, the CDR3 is TGTGCCACCAGTGATTTGTCTGTTCGGGGGATTGCCAAAAACATTCAGTACTTC. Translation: CATSDLSVRGIAKNIQYF.

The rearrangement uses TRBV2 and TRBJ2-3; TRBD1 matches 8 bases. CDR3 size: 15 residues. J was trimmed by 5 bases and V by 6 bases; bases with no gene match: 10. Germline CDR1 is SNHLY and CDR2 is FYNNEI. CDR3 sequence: CASSPGTGTRDTQYF. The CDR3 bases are TGTGCCAGCAGCCCCGGGACAGGTACTCGAGATACGCAGTATTTT.

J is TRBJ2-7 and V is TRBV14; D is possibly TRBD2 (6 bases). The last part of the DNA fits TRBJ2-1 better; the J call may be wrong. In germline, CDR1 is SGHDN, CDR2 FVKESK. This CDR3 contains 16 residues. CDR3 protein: CASSQPKGRDLNEQFF. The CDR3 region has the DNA TGTGCCAGCAGCCAACCCAAGGGGCGGGATCTCAATGAGCAGTTCTTC.

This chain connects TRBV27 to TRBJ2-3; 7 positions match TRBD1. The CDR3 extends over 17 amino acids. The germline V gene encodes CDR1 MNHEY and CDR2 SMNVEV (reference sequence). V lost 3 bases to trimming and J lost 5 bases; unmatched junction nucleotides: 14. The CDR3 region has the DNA TGTGCCAGCAGTTTCCCCACGACCGGGACAGAGATAGATACGCAGTATTTT. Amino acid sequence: CASSFPTTGTEIDTQYF.

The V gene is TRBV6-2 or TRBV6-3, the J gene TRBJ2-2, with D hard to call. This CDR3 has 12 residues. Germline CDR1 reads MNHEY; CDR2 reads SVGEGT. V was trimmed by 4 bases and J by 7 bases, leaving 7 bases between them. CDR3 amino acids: CASSSLYGELFF. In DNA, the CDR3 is TGTGCCAGCAGTTCCCTGTACGGGGAGCTGTTTTTT.

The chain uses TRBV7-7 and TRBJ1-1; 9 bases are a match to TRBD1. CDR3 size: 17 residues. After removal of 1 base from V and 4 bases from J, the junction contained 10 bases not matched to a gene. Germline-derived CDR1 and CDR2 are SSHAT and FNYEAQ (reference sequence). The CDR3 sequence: CASSLVLTGGLLTEAFF. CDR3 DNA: TGTGCCAGCAGCTTAGTCCTAACAGGGGGCTTGCTCACTGAAGCTTTCTTT.

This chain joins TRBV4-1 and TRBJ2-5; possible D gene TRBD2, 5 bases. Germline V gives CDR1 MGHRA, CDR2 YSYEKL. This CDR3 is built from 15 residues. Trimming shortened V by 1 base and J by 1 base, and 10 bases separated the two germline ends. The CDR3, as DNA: TGCGCCAGCAGCCAAGCACCGGGAACCCAAGAGACCCAGTACTTC. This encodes CASSQAPGTQETQYF.

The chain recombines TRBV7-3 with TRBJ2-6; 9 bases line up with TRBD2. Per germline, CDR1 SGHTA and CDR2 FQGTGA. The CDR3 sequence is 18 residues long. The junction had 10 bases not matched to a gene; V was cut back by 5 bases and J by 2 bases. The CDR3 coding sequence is TGTGCCAGCAGCCATTTTGGCGCGGGAGGGCCTGGGGCCAACGTCCTGACTTTC. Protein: CASSHFGAGGPGANVLTF.

The CDR3 spells CASTFSGEHNSPLHF. The CDR3 region has the DNA TGTGCCAGCACATTCTCGGGGGAACATAATTCACCCCTCCACTTT. The chain employs TRBV7-2 and TRBJ1-6; possibly TRBD1 for D (5 bases). V dropped 7 bases and J dropped 5 bases, with 15 bases sitting between them. This CDR3 contains 15 residues. Germline V gene sequence: CDR1 SGHTA, CDR2 FQGNSA.

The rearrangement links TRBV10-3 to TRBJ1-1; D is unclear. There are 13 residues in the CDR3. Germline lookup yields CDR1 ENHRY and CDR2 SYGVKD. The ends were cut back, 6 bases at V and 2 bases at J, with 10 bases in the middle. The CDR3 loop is CAIRRGPNTEAFF. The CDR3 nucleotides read TGTGCCATCAGGCGAGGACCTAACACTGAAGCTTTCTTT.

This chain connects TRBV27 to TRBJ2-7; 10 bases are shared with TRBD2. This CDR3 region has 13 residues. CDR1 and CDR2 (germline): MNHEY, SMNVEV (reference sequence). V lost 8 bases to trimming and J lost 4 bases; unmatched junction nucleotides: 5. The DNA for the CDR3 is TGTGCCAGCGGCGGGACTAGCGTATACGAGCAGTACTTC. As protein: CASGGTSVYEQYF.

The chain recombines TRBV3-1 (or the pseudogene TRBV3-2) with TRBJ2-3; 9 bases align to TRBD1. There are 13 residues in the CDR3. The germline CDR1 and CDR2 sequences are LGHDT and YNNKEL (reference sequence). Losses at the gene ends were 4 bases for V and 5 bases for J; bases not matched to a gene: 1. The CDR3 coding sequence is TGTGCCAGCAGCCGACAGGGGGGAGATACGCAGTATTTT. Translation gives CASSRQGGDTQYF.

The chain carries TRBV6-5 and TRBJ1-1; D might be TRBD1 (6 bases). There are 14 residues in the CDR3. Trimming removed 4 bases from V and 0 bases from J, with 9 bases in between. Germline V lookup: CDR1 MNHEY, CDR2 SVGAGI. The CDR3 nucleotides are TGTGCCAGCAGTTCCCAGGGGCTGAACACTGAAGCTTTCTTT. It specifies CASSSQGLNTEAFF.

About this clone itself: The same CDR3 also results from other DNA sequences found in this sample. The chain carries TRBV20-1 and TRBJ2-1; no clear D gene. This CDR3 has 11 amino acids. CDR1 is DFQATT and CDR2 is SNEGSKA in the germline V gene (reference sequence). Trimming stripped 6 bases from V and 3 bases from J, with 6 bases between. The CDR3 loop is CSARGYNEQFF. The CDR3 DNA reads TGCAGTGCCCGTGGCTACAATGAGCAGTTCTTC.

CDR3: CASSGGMGASGITDTQYF. The DNA of the CDR3 is TGTGCCAGCAGTGGAGGGATGGGAGCTAGCGGCATCACAGATACGCAGTATTTT. The V and J genes are TRBV25-1 and TRBJ2-3; 7 bases match TRBD2. The ends lost 4 bases at V and 2 bases at J; junction bases unmatched: 15. The CDR3 covers 18 residues. Germline V gene lookup returns CDR1 MGHDK and CDR2 SYGVNS.

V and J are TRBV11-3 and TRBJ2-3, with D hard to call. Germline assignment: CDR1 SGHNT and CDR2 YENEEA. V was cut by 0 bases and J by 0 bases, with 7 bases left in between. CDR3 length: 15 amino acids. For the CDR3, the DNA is TGTGCCAGCAGCTTAGATGGTCAAAGCACAGATACGCAGTATTTT. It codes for CASSLDGQSTDTQYF.

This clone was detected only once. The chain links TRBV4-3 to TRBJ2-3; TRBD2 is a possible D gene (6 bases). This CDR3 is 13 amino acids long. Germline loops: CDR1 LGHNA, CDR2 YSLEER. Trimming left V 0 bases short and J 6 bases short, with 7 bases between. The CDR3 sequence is CASSQDGGDTQYF. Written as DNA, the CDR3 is TGCGCCAGCAGCCAAGACGGGGGTGATACGCAGTATTTT.

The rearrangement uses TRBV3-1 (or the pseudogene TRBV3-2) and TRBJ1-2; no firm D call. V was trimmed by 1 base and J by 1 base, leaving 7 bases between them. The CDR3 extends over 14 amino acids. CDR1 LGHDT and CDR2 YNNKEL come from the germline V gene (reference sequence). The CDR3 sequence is CASSQVLSNYGYTF. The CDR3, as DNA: TGTGCCAGCAGCCAAGTTTTGAGTAACTATGGCTACACCTTC.

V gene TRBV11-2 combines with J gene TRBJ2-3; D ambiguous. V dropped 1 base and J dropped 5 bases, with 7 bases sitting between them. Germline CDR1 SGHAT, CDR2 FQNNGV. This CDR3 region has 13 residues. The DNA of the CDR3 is TGTGCCAGCAGCTTAGCCCTCCGAGATACGCAGTATTTT. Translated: CASSLALRDTQYF. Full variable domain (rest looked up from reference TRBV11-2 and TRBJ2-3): EAGVAQSPRYKIIEKRQSVAFWCNPISGHATLYWYQQILGQGPKLLIQFQNNGVVDDSQLPKDRFSAERLKGVDSTLKIQPAKLEDSAVYLCASSLALRDTQYFGPGTRLTVL.

Written as DNA, the CDR3 is TGCGCCAGCAGCTTACAAGGTCGGAGGCGGCAGTTCTTC. Its translation is CASSLQGRRRQFF. The chain carries TRBV4-3 and TRBJ2-1; weak D call: TRBD2 (5 bases). CDR1 is LGHNA and CDR2 is YSLEER in the germline V gene. V shed 5 bases and J shed 12 bases, with 17 bases lying between them. This CDR3 comprises 13 residues.

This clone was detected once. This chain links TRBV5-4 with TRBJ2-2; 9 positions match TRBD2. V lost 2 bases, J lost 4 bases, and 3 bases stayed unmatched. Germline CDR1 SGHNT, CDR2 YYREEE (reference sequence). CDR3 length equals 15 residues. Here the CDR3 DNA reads TGTGCCAGCAGCTTTCCTAGCGGGACCACCGGGGAGCTGTTTTTT. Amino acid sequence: CASSFPSGTTGELFF.

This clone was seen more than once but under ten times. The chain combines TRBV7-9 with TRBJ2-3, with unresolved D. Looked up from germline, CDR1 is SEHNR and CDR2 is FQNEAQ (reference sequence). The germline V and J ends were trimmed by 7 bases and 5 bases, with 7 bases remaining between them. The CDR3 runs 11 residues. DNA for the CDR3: TGTGCCAGCACACGTCGAGATACGCAGTATTTT. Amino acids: CASTRRDTQYF.

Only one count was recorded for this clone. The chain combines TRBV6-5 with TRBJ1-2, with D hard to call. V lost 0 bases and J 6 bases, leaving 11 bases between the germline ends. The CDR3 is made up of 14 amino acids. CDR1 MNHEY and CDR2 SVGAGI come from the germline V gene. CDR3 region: CASSYSWTEDGYTF. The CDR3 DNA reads TGTGCCAGCAGTTACTCGTGGACGGAAGATGGCTACACCTTC.

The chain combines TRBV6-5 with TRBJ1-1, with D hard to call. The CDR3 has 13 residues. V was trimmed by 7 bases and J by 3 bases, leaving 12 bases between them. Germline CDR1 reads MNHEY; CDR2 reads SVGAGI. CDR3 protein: CASKWARDTEAFF. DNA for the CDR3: TGTGCCAGCAAGTGGGCAAGGGACACTGAAGCTTTCTTT.

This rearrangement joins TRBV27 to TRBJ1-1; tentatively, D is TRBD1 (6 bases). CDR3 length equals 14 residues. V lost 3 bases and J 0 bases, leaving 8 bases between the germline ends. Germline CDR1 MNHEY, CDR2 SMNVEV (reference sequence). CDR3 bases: TGTGCCAGCAGTTTCGGGGGGCTGAACACTGAAGCTTTCTTT. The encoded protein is CASSFGGLNTEAFF.

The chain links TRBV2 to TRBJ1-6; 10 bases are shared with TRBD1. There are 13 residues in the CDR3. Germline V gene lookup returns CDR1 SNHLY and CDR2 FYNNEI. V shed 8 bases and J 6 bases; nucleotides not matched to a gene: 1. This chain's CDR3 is CASRDRGNSPLHF. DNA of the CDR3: TGTGCCAGCCGGGACAGGGGTAATTCACCCCTCCACTTT.

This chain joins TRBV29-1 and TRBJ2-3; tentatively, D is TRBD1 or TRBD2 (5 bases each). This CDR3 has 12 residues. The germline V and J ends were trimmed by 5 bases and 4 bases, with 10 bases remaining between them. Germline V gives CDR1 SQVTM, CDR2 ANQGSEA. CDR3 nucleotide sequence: TGCAGCGTTCACCGGGGCCCAGATACGCAGTATTTT. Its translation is CSVHRGPDTQYF.